This T cell receptor beta chain was sequenced during a study of blood T cell repertoires in COVID-19. Produced via immunoSEQ multiplex PCR; TCRdb's table is partial and in-frame only. The table records about 230,000 clones, 75% to 90% of them present only once. Germline CDR1 is LGHNA and CDR2 is YNFKEQ. The CDR3 contains 20 residues. The ends lost 0 bases at V and 0 bases at J; junction bases unmatched: 13. Material for sequencing was peripheral blood. This TCR derives from an older woman with active or convalescent COVID-19. The V and J genes are TRBV4-2 and TRBJ1-2; 10 bases fit TRBD1. CDR3 region: CASSQDLASGQGLTNYGYTF. As DNA, the CDR3 is TGTGCCAGCAGCCAAGATCTTGCTTCGGGACAGGGGCTAACTAACTATGGCTACACCTTC.